This paragraph reports one TCR beta chain. What it binds is not known. This entry belongs to a study of cytomegalovirus exposure and HLA in healthy donors. Whole-study findings and limits: Published work reported that the classifier diagnosed cytomegalovirus status with high specificity and sensitivity.

The CDR3 consists of 11 residues. Germline V gene lookup returns CDR1 SGHVS and CDR2 FQNEAQ. Trimming stripped 5 bases from V and 9 bases from J, with 8 bases between. The PCR made use of 60 Vbeta and 13 Jbeta primers. TCRdb keeps only in-frame clones here, not all; method: immunoSEQ multiplex PCR. Of roughly 100,000 clones listed, roughly 60% are singletons. This sequence was found in a woman aged 50 to 60 in good health and CMV-seropositive. The chain couples TRBV7-8 to TRBJ1-5; no firm D call. Specimen: PBMCs. The CDR3: CASSGGLPQHF. CDR3 sequence (DNA): TGTGCCAGCAGCGGAGGGCTGCCCCAGCATTTT.